The subject of this entry is one TCR beta chain. Antigen specificity is unknown. TCRdb re-called the reads through MiXCR, storing one row per CDR3 protein. The sample holds 250,000 to 300,000 distinct CDR3 sequences, approximately 14% seen once. The source of the sample is a study of T cell repertoires in cytomegalovirus infection. This CDR3 spans 15 amino acids. Trimming left V 2 bases short and J 2 bases short, with 13 bases between. Germline V gives CDR1 SGHAT, CDR2 FQNNGV. Study-wide findings and caveats: The ex vivo response was dominated by HLA-C-restricted CMV-specific TCR beta clonotypes.

The sequencing sample was made of PBMCs. The TCR was taken from a human donor in good health (CMV status not recorded). Some clones in this sample may be carry-over from other donors' samples. The J gene is TRBJ2-7, the V gene TRBV11-2; TRBD1 might be the D (5 bases). The DNA of the CDR3 is TGTGCCAGCAGCTTACAGGGAACGCTAACCTACGAGCAGTACTTC. The encoded protein is CASSLQGTLTYEQYF.